Following are 13 T cell receptor beta chains from one sample sequenced in a study of vaccination effects on CD4 cells after COVID-19. Antigens of these TCRs are unknown. At the end of 9 to 11 days of culture, CD4+ T cells were isolated. Assay used: immunoSEQ multiplex PCR; TCRdb lists only in-frame clones, some missing. The table has tens of thousands of clones, less than 75% seen once; the top ten hold approximately 9.9%. Material: CD4+ T cells from PBMCs cultured without peptide, obtained before COVID-19 vaccination. The source of these receptors is a human donor who received a COVID-19 vaccine.

This clone was seen only a few times. The rearrangement links TRBV4-1 to TRBJ1-1; D gene uncertain. V was pared by 0 bases and J by 4 bases, with 6 bases between. CDR1 MGHRA and CDR2 YSYEKL come from the germline V gene. The CDR3 consists of 13 residues. Here the CDR3 reads CASSQDVGTEAFF. The CDR3 region has the DNA TGCGCCAGCAGCCAAGATGTCGGCACTGAAGCTTTCTTT.

This chain uses TRBV25-1 with TRBJ1-1, with no clear D. Germline V lookup: CDR1 MGHDK, CDR2 SYGVNS. The germline V and J ends were trimmed by 3 bases and 7 bases, with 9 bases remaining between them. This CDR3 comprises 12 residues. The CDR3 DNA is TGTGCCAGCAGTGATCGGGGTCTTGAAGCTTTCTTT. Its protein is CASSDRGLEAFF.

The rearrangement joins TRBV6-1 to TRBJ1-6; 10 bases agree with TRBD1. The germline CDR1 and CDR2 sequences are MNHNS and SASEGT. This CDR3 spans 15 amino acids. The J segment lost 5 bases and the V segment lost 3 bases, leaving 1 base of the junction unmatched. Here the CDR3 reads CASSEGTGDNSPLHF. The CDR3 DNA reads TGTGCCAGCAGTGAGGGGACAGGGGATAATTCACCCCTCCACTTT.

The chain combines TRBV7-6 with TRBJ1-1; D is perhaps TRBD1 (5 bases). The CDR3 is 13 amino acids. The ends were cut back, 6 bases at V and 1 base at J, with 9 bases in the middle. Germline-derived CDR1 and CDR2 are SGHVS and FNYEAQ. The CDR3 bases are TGTGCCAGCAGAGACGACAGGAACACTGAAGCTTTCTTT. Amino acid sequence: CASRDDRNTEAFF. Filled out from reference TRBV7-6 and TRBJ1-1, the complete variable domain reads GAGVSQSPRYKVTKRGQDVALRCDPISGHVSLYWYRQALGQGPEFLTYFNYEAQQDKSGLPNDRFSAERPEGSISTLTIQRTEQRDSAMYRCASRDDRNTEAFFGQGTRLTVV.

Only a few counts were recorded for this clone. The chain employs TRBV9 and TRBJ2-7, with D tentatively TRBD1 (5 bases). The CDR3 consists of 16 residues. The germline V gene encodes CDR1 SGDLS and CDR2 YYNGEE. Trimming left V 0 bases short and J 4 bases short, with 17 bases between. Written as DNA, the CDR3 is TGTGCCAGCAGCGTAGCCCCCCAGGGTACATCATACGAGCAGTACTTC. Amino acid sequence: CASSVAPQGTSYEQYF. The full variable domain, its missing parts supplied by reference TRBV9 and TRBJ2-7, is DSGVTQTPKHLITATGQRVTLRCSPRSGDLSVYWYQQSLDQGLQFLIQYYNGEERAKGNILERFSAQQFPDLHSELNLSSLELGDSALYFCASSVAPQGTSYEQYFGPGTRLTVT.

This clone has just one count. The rearrangement uses TRBV2 and TRBJ2-3, with 9 nucleotides matching TRBD1. Germline CDR1 reads SNHLY; CDR2 reads FYNNEI. This CDR3 region has 14 residues. V lost 5 bases and J lost 4; bases outside the gene matches: 4. The CDR3 here is CASSPGQGSDTQYF. CDR3 in DNA: TGTGCCAGCAGTCCGGGACAGGGTTCAGATACGCAGTATTTT.

V and J are TRBV10-3 and TRBJ1-1, with D perhaps TRBD1 (6 bases). Germline CDR1 and CDR2: ENHRY and SYGVKD. The CDR3 totals 13 residues. Trimming stripped 7 bases from V and 6 bases from J, with 15 bases between. The CDR3: CAIKGGDVAEAFF. In nucleotides, the CDR3 is TGTGCCATCAAAGGGGGGGACGTGGCTGAAGCTTTCTTT.

The chain recombines TRBV5-5 with TRBJ2-2; no firm D call. The CDR3 is 16 residues long. Germline V gene data show CDR1 as SGHKS and CDR2 as YYEKEE (reference sequence). Trimming took off 0 bases at V and 0 bases at J, with 9 bases between the two ends. CDR3 protein: CASSLAFRPNTGELFF. The CDR3 DNA sequence: TGTGCCAGCAGCTTGGCCTTTCGTCCGAACACCGGGGAGCTGTTTTTT.

The chain links TRBV29-1 to TRBJ2-7; 9 bases agree with TRBD1. V dropped 4 bases and J dropped 4; count of bases not matched to a gene: 5. The CDR3 length is 13 residues. From germline, CDR1 is SQVTM and CDR2 ANQGSEA. DNA for the CDR3: TGCAGCGTTGCTAGGACAGGGGTATACGAGCAGTACTTC. Translated, it gives CSVARTGVYEQYF.

The gene calls are TRBV9 and TRBJ2-7; no firm D call. The V end was cut by 0 bases, the J end by 5 bases, with 9 bases between. There are 13 residues in the CDR3. Germline V CDR1 and CDR2: SGDLS, YYNGEE. Written as DNA, the CDR3 is TGTGCCAGCAGCGTAGATTATGGGGACGAGCAGTACTTC. Protein: CASSVDYGDEQYF.

V gene TRBV29-1 combines with J gene TRBJ2-5, with D perhaps given as TRBD1 or TRBD2 (5 bases each). From germline, CDR1 is SQVTM and CDR2 ANQGSEA. This CDR3 is 17 amino acids long. The V end lost 7 bases, the J end lost 4 bases, and 28 bases lay between the germline ends. The CDR3: CSGAIITGTQLRETQYF. CDR3 coding DNA: TGCAGCGGTGCAATTATTACCGGGACCCAGCTTCGAGAGACCCAGTACTTC.

The rearrangement links TRBV3-1 (or the pseudogene TRBV3-2) to TRBJ1-2; no firm D call. The CDR3 spans 15 residues. Germline V gives CDR1 LGHDT, CDR2 YNNKEL (reference sequence). Trimming pared 4 bases from V and 1 base from J, leaving 13 bases between. In nucleotides, the CDR3 is TGTGCCAGCAGCCCTTTGGAGATCATTAACTATGGCTACACCTTC. This sequence encodes CASSPLEIINYGYTF.

This sequence joins TRBV27 and TRBJ1-3; 7 positions agree with TRBD1. The CDR3 consists of 13 residues. V trimming: 9 bases; J trimming: 4 bases; junction bases outside the gene matches: 6. Per the germline V gene, CDR1 is MNHEY and CDR2 is SMNVEV (reference sequence). CDR3 residues: CASRQGAGNTIYF. The CDR3 DNA sequence: TGTGCCAGTAGACAGGGCGCAGGAAACACCATATATTTT.